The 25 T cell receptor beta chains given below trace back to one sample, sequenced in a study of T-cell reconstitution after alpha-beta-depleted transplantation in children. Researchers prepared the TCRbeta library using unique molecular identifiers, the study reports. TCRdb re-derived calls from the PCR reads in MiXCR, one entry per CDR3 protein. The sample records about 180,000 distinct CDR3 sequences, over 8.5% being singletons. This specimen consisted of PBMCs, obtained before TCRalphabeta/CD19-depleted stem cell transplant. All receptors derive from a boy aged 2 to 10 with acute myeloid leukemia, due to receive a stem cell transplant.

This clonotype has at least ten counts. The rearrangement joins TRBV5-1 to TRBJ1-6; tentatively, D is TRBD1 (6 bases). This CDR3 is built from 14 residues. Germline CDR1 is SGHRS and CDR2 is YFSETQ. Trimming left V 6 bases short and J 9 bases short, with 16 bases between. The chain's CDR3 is CASTHEGGRSPLHF. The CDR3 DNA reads TGCGCCAGCACCCACGAGGGGGGGCGTTCACCCCTCCACTTT.

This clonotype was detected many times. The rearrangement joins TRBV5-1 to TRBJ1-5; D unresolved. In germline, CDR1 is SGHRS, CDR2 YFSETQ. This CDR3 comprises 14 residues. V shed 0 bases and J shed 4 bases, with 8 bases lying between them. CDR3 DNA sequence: TGCGCCAGCAGCTTGGGCAGCTTGAATCAGCCCCAGCATTTT. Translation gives CASSLGSLNQPQHF.

CDR3 loop: CSASLAGQGRRNIQYF. CDR3 sequence (DNA): TGCAGTGCCTCCCTCGCGGGCCAGGGCAGGAGGAACATTCAGTACTTC. The V and J genes are TRBV20-1 and TRBJ2-4, with D possibly being TRBD1 or TRBD2 (5 bases each). V was cut by 6 bases and J by 7 bases, with 25 bases left in between. The germline V gene encodes CDR1 DFQATT and CDR2 SNEGSKA (reference sequence). This CDR3 comprises 16 residues.

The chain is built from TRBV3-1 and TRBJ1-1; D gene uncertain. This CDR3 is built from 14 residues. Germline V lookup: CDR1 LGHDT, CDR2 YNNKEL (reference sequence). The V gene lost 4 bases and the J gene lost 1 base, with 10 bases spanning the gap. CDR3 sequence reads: CASSPRKGNTEAFF. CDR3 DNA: TGTGCCAGCAGCCCTAGAAAGGGGAACACTGAAGCTTTCTTT.

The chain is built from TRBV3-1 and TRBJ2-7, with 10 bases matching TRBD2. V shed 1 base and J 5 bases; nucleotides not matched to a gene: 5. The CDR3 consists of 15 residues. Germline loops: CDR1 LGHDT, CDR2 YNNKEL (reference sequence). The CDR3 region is CASSQVLAGVNEQYF. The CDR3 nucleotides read TGTGCCAGCAGCCAAGTGCTAGCGGGAGTTAACGAGCAGTACTTC.

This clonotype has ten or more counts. CDR3 residues: CASSPEITQETQYF. CDR3 sequence (DNA): TGTGCCAGCAGTCCCGAGATCACCCAAGAGACCCAGTACTTC. The V and J genes are TRBV12-3 or TRBV12-4 and TRBJ2-5; no firm D call. There are 14 residues in the CDR3. With 5 bases removed from V and 1 base from J, the gap between germline ends came to 11 bases.

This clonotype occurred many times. The CDR3 DNA reads as TGTGCCAGCAGCCCCCGACCAGGGACAGGGCCCTACGAGCAGTACTTC. Amino acids: CASSPRPGTGPYEQYF. The genes are TRBV7-2 and TRBJ2-7; 9 bases agree with TRBD1. The CDR3 contains 16 residues. The J segment lost 2 bases and the V segment lost 5 bases, leaving 10 bases of the junction unmatched. Germline CDR1 and CDR2: SGHTA and FQGNSA.

The CDR3 protein is CASSYLGGMNTEAFF. In DNA form, the CDR3 reads TGTGCCAGCAGTTACCTCGGGGGAATGAACACTGAAGCTTTCTTT. The chain joins TRBV6-5 to TRBJ1-1, with D perhaps matching TRBD1 (5 bases). The germline V gene encodes CDR1 MNHEY and CDR2 SVGAGI. This CDR3 contains 15 residues. Trimming cost V 2 bases and J 0 bases, with 10 bases left between them.

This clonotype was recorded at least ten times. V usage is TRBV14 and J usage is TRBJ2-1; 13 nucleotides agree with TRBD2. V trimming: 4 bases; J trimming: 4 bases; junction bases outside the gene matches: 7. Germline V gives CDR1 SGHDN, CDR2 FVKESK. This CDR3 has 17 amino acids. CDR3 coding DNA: TGTGCCAGCAGCCCACTAGCGGGAGGGCCAGTTTACAATGAGCAGTTCTTC. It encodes CASSPLAGGPVYNEQFF.

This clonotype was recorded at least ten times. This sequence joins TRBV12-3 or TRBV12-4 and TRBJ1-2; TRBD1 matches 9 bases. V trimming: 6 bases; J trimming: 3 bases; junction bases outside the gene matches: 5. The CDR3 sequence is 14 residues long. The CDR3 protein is CASSIQGAYYGYTF. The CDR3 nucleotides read TGTGCCAGCAGCATACAGGGGGCTTACTATGGCTACACCTTC.

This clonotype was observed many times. The CDR3 spells CASSKSGATNEKLFF. The CDR3 nucleotides are TGTGCCAGCAGCAAGAGCGGTGCAACTAATGAAAAACTGTTTTTT. The rearrangement links TRBV5-4 to TRBJ1-4; D gene unclear. CDR1 and CDR2 (germline): SGHNT, YYREEE (reference sequence). Between the trimmed V and J ends, which lost 4 bases and 0 bases, there was a span of 10 bases. The CDR3 totals 15 residues.

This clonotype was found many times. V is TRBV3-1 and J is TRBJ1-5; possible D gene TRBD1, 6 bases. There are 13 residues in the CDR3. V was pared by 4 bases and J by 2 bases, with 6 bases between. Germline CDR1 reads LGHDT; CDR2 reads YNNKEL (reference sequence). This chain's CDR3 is CASSRQGNQPQHF. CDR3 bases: TGTGCCAGCAGCCGACAGGGCAATCAGCCCCAGCATTTT.

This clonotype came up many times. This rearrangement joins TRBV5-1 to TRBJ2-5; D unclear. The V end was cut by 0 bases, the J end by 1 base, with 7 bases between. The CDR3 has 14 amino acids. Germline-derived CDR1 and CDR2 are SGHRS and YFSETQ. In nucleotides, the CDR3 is TGCGCCAGCAGCTTGGGATCCTCCCAAGAGACCCAGTACTTC. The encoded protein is CASSLGSSQETQYF.

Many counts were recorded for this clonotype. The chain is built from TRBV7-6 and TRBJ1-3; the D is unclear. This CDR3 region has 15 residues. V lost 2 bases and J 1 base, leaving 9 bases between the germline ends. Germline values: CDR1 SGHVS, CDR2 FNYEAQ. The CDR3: CASSLLGNSGNTIYF. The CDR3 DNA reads TGTGCCAGCAGCTTACTAGGGAATTCTGGAAACACCATATATTTT.

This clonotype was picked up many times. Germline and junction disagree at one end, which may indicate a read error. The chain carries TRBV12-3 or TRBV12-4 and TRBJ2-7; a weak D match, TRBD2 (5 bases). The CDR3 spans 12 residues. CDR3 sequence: CASSLALDEQYF. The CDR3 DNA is TGTGCCAGCAGTCTAGCTCTTGACGAGCAGTACTTC.

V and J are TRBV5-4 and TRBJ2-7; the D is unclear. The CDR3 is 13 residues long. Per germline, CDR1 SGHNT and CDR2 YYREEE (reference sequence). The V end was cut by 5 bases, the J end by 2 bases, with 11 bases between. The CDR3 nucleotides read TGTGCCAGCAGTTCGAGGCCAGCCTACGAGCAGTACTTC. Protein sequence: CASSSRPAYEQYF.

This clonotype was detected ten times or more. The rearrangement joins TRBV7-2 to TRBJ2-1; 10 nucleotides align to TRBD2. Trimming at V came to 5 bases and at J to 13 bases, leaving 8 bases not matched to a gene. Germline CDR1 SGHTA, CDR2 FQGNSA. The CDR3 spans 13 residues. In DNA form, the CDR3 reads TGTGCCAGCAGCCGGACTAGCGGTTCAGAACAGTTCTTC. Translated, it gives CASSRTSGSEQFF. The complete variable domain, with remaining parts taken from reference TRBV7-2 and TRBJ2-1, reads GAGVSQSPSNKVTEKGKDVELRCDPISGHTALYWYRQSLGQGLEFLIYFQGNSAPDKSGLPSDRFSAERTGGSVSTLTIQRTQQEDSAVYLCASSRTSGSEQFFGPGTRLTVL.

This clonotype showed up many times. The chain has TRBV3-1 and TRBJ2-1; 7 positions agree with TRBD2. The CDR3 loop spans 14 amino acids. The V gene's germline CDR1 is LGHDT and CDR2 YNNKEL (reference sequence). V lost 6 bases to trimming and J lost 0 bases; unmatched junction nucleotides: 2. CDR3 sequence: CASRLAASYNEQFF. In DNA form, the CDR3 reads TGTGCCAGCAGGCTAGCGGCCTCCTACAATGAGCAGTTCTTC.

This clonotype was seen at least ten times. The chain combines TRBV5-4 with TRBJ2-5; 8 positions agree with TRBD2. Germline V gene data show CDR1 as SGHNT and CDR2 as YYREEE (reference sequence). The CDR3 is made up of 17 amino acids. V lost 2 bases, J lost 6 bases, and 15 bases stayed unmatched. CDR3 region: CASSLYPGTRDKQTQYF. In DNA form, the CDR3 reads TGTGCCAGCAGCTTATACCCCGGGACTAGAGACAAACAGACCCAGTACTTC.

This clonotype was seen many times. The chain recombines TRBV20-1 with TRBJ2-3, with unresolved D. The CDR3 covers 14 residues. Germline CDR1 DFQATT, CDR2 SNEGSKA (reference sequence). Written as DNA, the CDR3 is TGCAGCGACCAGTCCCCTGGGAGCACAGATACGCAGTATTTT. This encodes CSDQSPGSTDTQYF.

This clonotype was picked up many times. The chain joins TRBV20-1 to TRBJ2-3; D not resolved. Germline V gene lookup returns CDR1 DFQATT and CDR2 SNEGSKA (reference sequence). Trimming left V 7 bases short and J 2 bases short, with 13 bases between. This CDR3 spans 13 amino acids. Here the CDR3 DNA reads TGCAGTGTCGTTACATCAAACACAGATACGCAGTATTTT. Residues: CSVVTSNTDTQYF.

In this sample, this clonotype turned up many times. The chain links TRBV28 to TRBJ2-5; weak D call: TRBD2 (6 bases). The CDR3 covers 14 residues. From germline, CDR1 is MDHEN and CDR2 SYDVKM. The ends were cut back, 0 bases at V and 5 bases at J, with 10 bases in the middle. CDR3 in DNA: TGTGCCAGCAGTTTATGGGGGGACTCGGAGACCCAGTACTTC. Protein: CASSLWGDSETQYF.

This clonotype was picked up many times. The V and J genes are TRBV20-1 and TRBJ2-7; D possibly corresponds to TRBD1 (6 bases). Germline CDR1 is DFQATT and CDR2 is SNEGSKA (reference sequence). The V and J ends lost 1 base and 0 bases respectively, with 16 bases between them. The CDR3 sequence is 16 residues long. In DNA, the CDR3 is TGCAGTGCTAGAGTTCCGGACAGACTGAACTCCTACGAGCAGTACTTC. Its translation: CSARVPDRLNSYEQYF.

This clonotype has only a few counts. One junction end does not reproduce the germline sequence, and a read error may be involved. CDR3 in DNA: TGCTGTGCTAGAGTCCCCGACAGGGTCTCTGGAAACACCATATATTTT. Protein product: CCARVPDRVSGNTIYF. The V gene is TRBV20-1, the J gene TRBJ1-3; 7 nucleotides line up with TRBD1. Per germline, CDR1 DFQATT and CDR2 SNEGSKA (reference sequence). The CDR3 spans 16 residues.

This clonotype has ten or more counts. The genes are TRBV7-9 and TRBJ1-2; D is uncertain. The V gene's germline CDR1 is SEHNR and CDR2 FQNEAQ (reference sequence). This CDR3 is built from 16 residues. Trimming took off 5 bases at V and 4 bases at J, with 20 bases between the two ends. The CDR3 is CASSNSSAEFSYGYTF. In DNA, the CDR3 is TGTGCCAGCAGCAATAGCAGCGCAGAGTTTTCCTATGGCTACACCTTC.